This T cell receptor (beta chain) was sequenced for a study of cytomegalovirus exposure and HLA in healthy donors. As concerns this clone: Its antigen remains unidentified.

Primers: 60 Vbeta forward and 13 Jbeta reverse. Clones were sequenced by immunoSEQ multiplex PCR, and TCRdb holds only the in-frame ones, with some missing. The table records 55,000 to 75,000 clones, less than 65% of them present only once. Trimming removed 5 bases at V and 5 bases at J, with 18 bases between. The CDR3 length is 15 residues. The V gene's germline CDR1 is SEHNR and CDR2 FQNEAQ (reference sequence). Findings of the study overall: Researchers had no immune exposure information except CMV serostatus available. The authors later found HLA-associated TCR beta chains more clonally expanded than equally common others. Trimming of TCR beta V- and J-genes showed a link, identified in a later analysis, to a missense DCLRE1C variant.

The source is a man in his thirties or forties in good health and CMV-seronegative. Material: PBMCs. The chain links TRBV7-9 to TRBJ1-1; D unresolved. DNA for the CDR3: TGTGCCAGCAGCCCATTCGGGGTTCGGGTTACTGAAGCTTTCTTT. Residues: CASSPFGVRVTEAFF.